These 18 T cell receptor beta chains originate from one sample sequenced in a study of blood T cells in healthy people across ages. With a J-beta primer mix and a sample-barcoded 5' primer, a second PCR ran 7 to 11 cycles. TCRdb re-derived calls from the 5' RACE reads in MiXCR, one entry per CDR3 protein. The top ten clones hold roughly 24% of a sample with fewer than 2 million distinct CDR3 sequences, 39% of them seen once. Sequenced: blood. The receptors here all came from a human donor in good health.

The chain has TRBV2 and TRBJ1-1; no definite D call. The CDR3 consists of 13 residues. Looked up from germline, CDR1 is SNHLY and CDR2 is FYNNEI. Trimming took off 8 bases at V and 0 bases at J, with 10 bases between the two ends. This CDR3 is CASPALLNTEAFF. The CDR3 DNA sequence: TGTGCCAGCCCGGCATTACTGAACACTGAAGCTTTCTTT.

The chain combines TRBV4-2 with TRBJ2-4, with D perhaps TRBD1 (6 bases). The J call may be incorrect, as the DNA end agrees better with TRBJ2-7. Germline V CDR1 and CDR2: LGHNA, YNFKEQ. The CDR3 has 16 amino acids. The CDR3 DNA reads TGTGCCAGCAGCCAAGGGCCGACAGGAGGTACGGACGAGCAGTACTTC. Amino acid sequence: CASSQGPTGGTDEQYF.

This clonotype was seen repeatedly, ten times or more. The V and J genes are TRBV6-2 or TRBV6-3 and TRBJ1-5; no firm D call. CDR1 and CDR2 from the germline V gene are MNHEY and SVGEGT. CDR3 length equals 13 residues. Trimming removed 5 bases from V and 6 bases from J, with 11 bases in between. CDR3 sequence reads: CASSHPGGQPQHF. The CDR3 bases are TGTGCCAGCAGTCACCCTGGAGGTCAGCCCCAGCATTTT.

Concerning this clonotype itself: This may come from a read error, since a much larger clone is one base off. The chain employs TRBV10-3 and TRBJ2-3; D gene uncertain. CDR3 size: 14 residues. Per germline, CDR1 ENHRY and CDR2 SYGVKD. CDR3 bases: TGTGCCATCAGTGACTACCTCGAAACAGATACGCAGGATTTT. It is translated as CAISDYLETDTQDF.

This clonotype was counted at least ten times. The chain joins TRBV7-2 to TRBJ2-5, with D uncertain. The CDR3 is 13 amino acids. V was cut by 1 base and J by 4 bases, with 7 bases left in between. CDR1 and CDR2 from the germline V gene are SGHTA and FQGNSA. DNA of the CDR3: TGTGCCAGCAGCTTAGTCCGAGGAGAGACCCAGTACTTC. Protein product: CASSLVRGETQYF.

The chain carries TRBV10-3 and TRBJ1-1; maybe TRBD1 (6 bases). Germline lookup yields CDR1 ENHRY and CDR2 SYGVKD. V was clipped by 8 bases and J by 6 bases, with 16 bases between them. CDR3 length: 13 residues. The CDR3 nucleotides read TGTGCCATCGCGATTGGGGGCAGCCCTGAAGCTTTCTTT. It codes for CAIAIGGSPEAFF.

V is TRBV24-1 and J is TRBJ2-3; 8 bases fit TRBD2. V was clipped by 0 bases and J by 0 bases; unmatched bases: 10. The CDR3 is 19 amino acids. Per germline, CDR1 KGHDR and CDR2 SFDVKD. CDR3 protein: CATSDLPAGGASSTDTQYF. The CDR3 bases are TGTGCCACCAGTGATTTGCCGGCCGGGGGGGCCTCTAGCACAGATACGCAGTATTTT.

This clonotype was seen only a few times. The chain uses TRBV6-6 and TRBJ2-7; D call uncertain. CDR1 is MNHNY and CDR2 is SVGAGI in the germline V gene (reference sequence). Trimming took 8 bases from V and 3 from J, leaving 14 bases between them. The length of the CDR3 is 13 residues. CDR3 coding DNA: TGTGCCAGCCGAACGGTCGATAGCTACGAGCAGTACTTC. Its translation is CASRTVDSYEQYF.

This clonotype was seen a handful of times. This chain connects TRBV6-5 to TRBJ1-5; TRBD1 agrees at 8 bases. This CDR3 comprises 13 residues. CDR1 and CDR2 (germline): MNHEY, SVGAGI. Germline trimming cut 8 bases from V and 5 bases from J; bases unmatched to any gene: 5. The CDR3 loop is CASRGQADQPQHF. The CDR3 DNA follows: TGTGCCAGCCGGGGACAGGCAGATCAGCCCCAGCATTTT.

This clonotype has just a few counts. This chain uses TRBV15 with TRBJ1-5, with a weak D call TRBD1 (5 bases). This CDR3 has 14 amino acids. Germline CDR1 and CDR2: LNHNV and YYDKDF (reference sequence). V was cut by 0 bases and J by 5 bases, with 8 bases left in between. CDR3 sequence: CATSRDRGDQPQHF. CDR3 nucleotides: TGTGCCACCAGCAGAGATCGGGGGGATCAGCCCCAGCATTTT.

The chain is built from TRBV12-3 or TRBV12-4 and TRBJ2-3, with 7 bases lining up with TRBD1. The CDR3 loop spans 16 amino acids. V gave up 6 bases and J gave up 9 bases; unmatched junction bases: 18. As DNA, the CDR3 is TGTGCCAGCAGCTATGGAATTAGGGGGCGGGCGTGGACGCAGTATTTT. Amino acid sequence: CASSYGIRGRAWTQYF.

This clonotype was seen a handful of times. The chain combines TRBV7-2 with TRBJ1-2; 8 nucleotides match TRBD1. Germline V gene data show CDR1 as SGHTA and CDR2 as FQGNSA. The CDR3 is 14 residues long. V lost 5 bases, J lost 6 bases, and 8 bases stayed unmatched. This chain's CDR3 is CASSQDRGRDGYTF. The CDR3 DNA follows: TGTGCCAGCAGCCAAGACAGGGGTAGGGATGGCTACACCTTC.

The rearrangement joins TRBV12-3 or TRBV12-4 to TRBJ2-5; 12 positions agree with TRBD1. This CDR3 spans 17 amino acids. V lost 7 bases, J lost 4 bases, and 13 bases stayed unmatched. The CDR3 DNA reads TGTGCCAGCATGGGCCTTCCGGGACAGGGGGCCGGAGAGACCCAGTACTTC. Translation gives CASMGLPGQGAGETQYF.

The genes are TRBV10-2 and TRBJ2-3; D is undetermined. The CDR3 contains 14 residues. Deletions cut 4 bases from V and 0 bases from J, with 8 bases between. Germline V lookup: CDR1 WSHSY, CDR2 SAAADI. DNA for the CDR3: TGCGCCAGCAGTGGAGACCGGAGCACAGATACGCAGTATTTT. Translating it yields CASSGDRSTDTQYF.

The gene calls are TRBV15 and TRBJ1-1; D unclear. The CDR3 loop spans 14 amino acids. CDR1 and CDR2 (germline): LNHNV, YYDKDF (reference sequence). V shed 1 base and J shed 7 bases, with 13 bases lying between them. CDR3 amino acids: CATSRAFAGNEAFF. In nucleotides, the CDR3 is TGTGCCACCAGCAGAGCATTTGCGGGAAATGAAGCTTTCTTT.

The rearrangement uses TRBV7-2 and TRBJ2-1; D is unclear. The V gene lost 5 bases and the J gene lost 10 bases, with 12 bases spanning the gap. This CDR3 is 12 amino acids long. Germline CDR1 and CDR2: SGHTA and FQGNSA. CDR3 sequence: CASSAGVGEQFF. For the CDR3, the DNA is TGTGCCAGCAGCGCAGGCGTAGGGGAGCAGTTCTTC.

This sequence joins TRBV5-1 and TRBJ2-3; the match to TRBD2 covers 8 bases. Losses at the gene ends were 6 bases for V and 3 bases for J; bases not matched to a gene: 6. The CDR3 spans 14 residues. Germline-derived CDR1 and CDR2 are SGHRS and YFSETQ. As DNA, the CDR3 is TGCGCCAGCATCCCGGGACTAGTGACAGATACGCAGTATTTT. Translation: CASIPGLVTDTQYF.

There are a few counts of this clonotype. This chain connects TRBV6-5 to TRBJ2-3; no firm D call. The germline gives CDR1 MNHEY, CDR2 SVGAGI. The ends were cut back, 6 bases at V and 0 bases at J, with 19 bases in the middle. The CDR3 has 17 residues. The CDR3 is CASSYTRLGSSTDTQYF. The CDR3 DNA follows: TGTGCCAGCAGCTACACCCGTCTGGGGTCTAGCACAGATACGCAGTATTTT.